What follows are 31 T cell receptor beta chains derived from one specimen sequenced in a study of blood T cells in healthy people across ages. It was with a sample-barcoded 5' primer and a J-beta primer mix that a second PCR of roughly 7 to 12 cycles was run. MiXCR, run by TCRdb on the 5' RACE reads, gives a single entry per CDR3 protein. The data contain about 750,000 distinct CDR3 sequences, 40% to 65% of them singletons. Sequences were obtained from blood. The receptors were gathered from an elderly man in good health.

J is TRBJ2-3 and V is TRBV10-3, with no clear D. The CDR3 is 15 amino acids. The V end lost 0 bases, the J end lost 1 base, and 8 bases lay between the germline ends. In germline, CDR1 is ENHRY, CDR2 SYGVKD. CDR3 loop: CAISESLGRTDTQYF. Written as DNA, the CDR3 is TGTGCCATCAGTGAGTCCTTGGGCCGCACAGATACGCAGTATTTT.

This clonotype turned up a few times. One junction end does not reproduce the germline sequence, and a read error may be involved. The rearrangement uses TRBV4-2 and TRBJ2-4; D unresolved. This CDR3 has 16 amino acids. Germline-derived CDR1 and CDR2 are LGHNA and YNFKEQ. This CDR3 is CTSSHTGPLAKNIQYF. The CDR3 bases are TGTACCAGCAGCCACACGGGCCCATTAGCCAAAAACATTCAGTACTTC.

The chain combines TRBV12-3 or TRBV12-4 with TRBJ2-1, with TRBD2 matching over 12 bases. Germline trimming cut 6 bases from V and 0 bases from J; bases unmatched to any gene: 9. The CDR3 is 18 residues long. The CDR3 protein is CASSALAGGTSSYNEQFF. The CDR3 nucleotides read TGTGCCAGCAGCGCCCTAGCGGGAGGGACTAGCTCCTACAATGAGCAGTTCTTC.

This clonotype was found a few times. This chain joins TRBV29-1 and TRBJ1-2; possibly TRBD1 for D (5 bases). CDR3 length: 13 amino acids. V gave up 5 bases and J gave up 4 bases, with 14 bases separating them. The germline V gene encodes CDR1 SQVTM and CDR2 ANQGSEA. The CDR3 protein is CSVPAGGFYGYTF. In DNA form, the CDR3 reads TGCAGCGTTCCCGCTGGGGGGTTCTATGGCTACACCTTC.

The table lists this clonotype with a few counts. This rearrangement joins TRBV6-4 to TRBJ1-2; 9 nucleotides agree with TRBD1. CDR3 size: 18 residues. Germline-derived CDR1 and CDR2 are MRHNA and SNTAGT. The V and J ends lost 0 bases and 3 bases, in that order; junction bases with no gene match: 11. CDR3 residues: CASSDSGQGGGGYYGYTF. Written as DNA, the CDR3 is TGTGCCAGCAGTGACTCGGGACAGGGAGGAGGGGGATACTATGGCTACACCTTC.

This clonotype was found many times. This chain links TRBV29-1 with TRBJ2-7; possible D gene TRBD1, 6 bases. The CDR3 is made up of 12 amino acids. Germline values: CDR1 SQVTM, CDR2 ANQGSEA. V was cut by 7 bases and J by 4 bases, with 14 bases left in between. The CDR3 reads CSASSGQYEQYF. CDR3 DNA: TGCAGCGCGTCGTCGGGACAATACGAGCAGTACTTC.

This clonotype was found a few times. The chain links TRBV7-2 to TRBJ1-2; D is perhaps TRBD1 (6 bases). Trimming took 0 bases from V and 8 from J, leaving 10 bases between them. This CDR3 is built from 13 residues. CDR1 SGHTA and CDR2 FQGNSA come from the germline V gene. CDR3 sequence (DNA): TGTGCCAGCAGCTTAGCGGGGACACGAGGCTACACCTTC. Its translation is CASSLAGTRGYTF.

The chain has TRBV20-1 and TRBJ2-3, with 8 bases matching TRBD2. Germline assignment: CDR1 DFQATT and CDR2 SNEGSKA (reference sequence). The CDR3 has 14 residues. Unmatched junction bases numbered 8, after V lost 5 bases and J lost 4 bases. The CDR3 protein is CSALQWTSPDTQYF. In DNA form, the CDR3 reads TGCAGTGCTCTACAATGGACTAGCCCAGATACGCAGTATTTT.

This chain uses TRBV14 with TRBJ2-1; D gene uncertain. The J call could be wrong; TRBJ2-7 is a better fit for the DNA end. CDR3 size: 15 residues. Germline V gene sequence: CDR1 SGHDN, CDR2 FVKESK. As DNA, the CDR3 is TGTGCCAGCAGCCAAGTTAGAACGGCTTACAATGAGCAGTACTTC. Protein product: CASSQVRTAYNEQYF.

This clonotype was counted between two and nine times. The V and J genes are TRBV5-1 and TRBJ1-2; TRBD1 aligns across 8 bases. The CDR3 is 15 residues long. Trimming at V came to 4 bases and at J to 4 bases, leaving 9 bases not matched to a gene. The V gene's germline CDR1 is SGHRS and CDR2 YFSETQ. CDR3 sequence: CASSLDREVGYGYTF. Written as DNA, the CDR3 is TGCGCCAGCAGCCTGGACAGGGAGGTTGGCTATGGCTACACCTTC.

V and J are TRBV2 and TRBJ2-7; maybe TRBD2 (6 bases). The J call may not be correct, given that the DNA end is closer to TRBJ2-5. CDR3 length: 10 amino acids. Germline CDR1 and CDR2: SNHLY and FYNNEI. The CDR3 nucleotides read TGTGCCAGCGCCGGGGGGACCCAGTACTTC. Translated: CASAGGTQYF.

The chain has TRBV6-5 and TRBJ1-6, with D hard to call. This CDR3 comprises 12 residues. The germline gives CDR1 MNHEY, CDR2 SVGAGI. Trimming removed 4 bases at V and 7 bases at J, with 5 bases between. CDR3 loop: CASSSRNSPLHF. The CDR3, as DNA: TGTGCCAGCAGTTCTAGAAATTCACCCCTCCACTTT.

The chain employs TRBV7-2 and TRBJ2-1; perhaps D is TRBD1 or TRBD2 (6 bases each). This CDR3 spans 15 amino acids. Germline CDR1 reads SGHTA; CDR2 reads FQGNSA. Trimming stripped 5 bases from V and 6 bases from J, with 17 bases between. CDR3: CASSVPRGQGNEQFF. Here the CDR3 DNA reads TGTGCCAGCAGCGTACCCCGGGGGCAGGGCAATGAGCAGTTCTTC.

This clonotype was seen more than once but under ten times. The chain uses TRBV14 and TRBJ1-1, with unresolved D. Germline V gene lookup returns CDR1 SGHDN and CDR2 FVKESK. CDR3 size: 13 residues. V shed 4 bases and J shed 5 bases, with 11 bases lying between them. CDR3 sequence: CASSLGSLTEAFF. The CDR3 nucleotides read TGTGCCAGCAGCCTGGGAAGTTTGACTGAAGCTTTCTTT.

The V and J genes are TRBV5-1 and TRBJ2-3; TRBD1 matches at 11 bases. This CDR3 has 15 residues. The germline CDR1 and CDR2 sequences are SGHRS and YFSETQ. V was pared by 4 bases and J by 5 bases, with 6 bases of the junction left unmatched. The CDR3 spells CASSHGQGALDTQYF. As DNA, the CDR3 is TGCGCCAGCAGCCATGGACAGGGGGCTTTAGATACGCAGTATTTT.

The CDR3 DNA sequence: TGTGCCAGCATCCAAAGGGCTGGGGCCAACGTCCTGACTTTC. Amino acid sequence: CASIQRAGANVLTF. J is TRBJ2-6 and V is TRBV28; D unresolved. V gave up 7 bases and J gave up 2 bases, with 9 bases separating them. The CDR3 length is 14 residues. CDR1 is MDHEN, CDR2 SYDVKM, per germline.

This chain joins TRBV29-1 and TRBJ1-1; D might be TRBD1 (5 bases). CDR3 length equals 13 residues. CDR1 and CDR2 from the germline V gene are SQVTM and ANQGSEA. Trimming cost V 6 bases and J 3 bases, with 14 bases left between them. The CDR3 sequence: CSVRGQIYTEAFF. The CDR3, as DNA: TGCAGCGTGAGAGGACAAATATACACTGAAGCTTTCTTT.

The chain joins TRBV4-1 to TRBJ2-7; TRBD2 might be the D (5 bases). CDR3 length: 16 residues. V lost 0 bases and J 4 bases, leaving 16 bases between the germline ends. Per the germline V gene, CDR1 is MGHRA and CDR2 is YSYEKL. The CDR3 spells CASSQDLAGAFYEQYF. Written as DNA, the CDR3 is TGCGCCAGCAGCCAAGATCTAGCCGGAGCATTTTACGAGCAGTACTTC.

This clonotype was seen a single time. The chain carries TRBV4-3 and TRBJ2-1, with D possibly being TRBD1 or TRBD2 (6 bases each). V gave up 1 base and J gave up 3 bases, with 22 bases separating them. The CDR3 contains 19 residues. Germline V CDR1 and CDR2: LGHNA, YSLEER. The CDR3 region has the DNA TGCGCCAGCAGCCAAGGAGTTGGAGGGGAGAGGGGGGTCTACAATGAGCAGTTCTTC. It is translated as CASSQGVGGERGVYNEQFF.

The chain recombines TRBV6-6 with TRBJ2-3; 9 positions match TRBD2. The V and J ends lost 0 bases and 14 bases, in that order; junction bases with no gene match: 18. Germline CDR1 reads MNHNY; CDR2 reads SVGAGI (reference sequence). The CDR3 is 17 residues long. This CDR3 reads CASSYSSSGSGGRDAYF. Here the CDR3 DNA reads TGTGCCAGCAGTTACTCTAGTAGCGGGAGTGGCGGTAGAGACGCGTATTTT.

The genes are TRBV6-6 and TRBJ1-2, with 8 bases fitting TRBD1. The germline gives CDR1 MNHNY, CDR2 SVGAGI (reference sequence). V lost 6 bases and J lost 6; bases outside the gene matches: 6. The CDR3 loop spans 13 amino acids. The CDR3 bases are TGTGCCAGCAGGCGGGACAGGACCGATGGCTACACCTTC. Its translation: CASRRDRTDGYTF.

A few counts support this clonotype. The chain employs TRBV13 and TRBJ2-1; D might be TRBD1 or TRBD2, each matching 5 bases. The germline V gene has CDR1 PRHDT and CDR2 FYEKMQ (reference sequence). CDR3 length: 13 amino acids. V was pared by 5 bases and J by 11 bases, with 16 bases between. The chain's CDR3 is CASSPTGRDKQFF. The CDR3 DNA is TGTGCCAGCAGCCCAACGGGGCGAGACAAGCAGTTCTTC.

The chain couples TRBV4-1 to TRBJ1-5; D not resolved. Looked up from germline, CDR1 is MGHRA and CDR2 is YSYEKL. The V end lost 0 bases, the J end lost 3 bases, and 12 bases lay between the germline ends. This CDR3 has 16 residues. The CDR3 DNA reads as TGCGCCAGCAGCCAAGATCCCTTCAATTCCAATCAGCCCCAGCATTTT. Protein sequence: CASSQDPFNSNQPQHF.

The chain employs TRBV28 and TRBJ1-1, with D tentatively TRBD1 (6 bases). Trimming shortened V by 10 bases and J by 4 bases, and 13 bases separated the two germline ends. Germline V lookup: CDR1 MDHEN, CDR2 SYDVKM. This CDR3 is built from 12 residues. Here the CDR3 DNA reads TGTGCCATTGGGGGCATCGGCACTGAAGCTTTCTTT. Protein sequence: CAIGGIGTEAFF.

The chain has TRBV7-2 and TRBJ1-2; D is ambiguous. CDR3 length: 15 amino acids. Germline V gene lookup returns CDR1 SGHTA and CDR2 FQGNSA. Trimming pared 5 bases from V and 0 bases from J, leaving 13 bases between. The CDR3 loop reads CTSSKEPIPNYGYTF. The CDR3 DNA sequence: TGTACCAGCAGCAAAGAGCCTATTCCTAACTATGGCTACACCTTC. The variable domain in full, completed from reference TRBV7-2 and TRBJ1-2, reads GAGVSQSPSNKVTEKGKDVELRCDPISGHTALYWYRQSLGQGLEFLIYFQGNSAPDKSGLPSDRFSAERTGGSVSTLTIQRTQQEDSAVYLCTSSKEPIPNYGYTFGSGTRLTVV.

CDR3 DNA sequence: TGTGCCAGCAGTGAACTTCTTATCCTGTACTTC. Translated: CASSELLILYF. This sequence joins TRBV25-1 and TRBJ2-5; D gene unclear. This CDR3 comprises 11 residues. From germline, CDR1 is MGHDK and CDR2 SYGVNS. V lost 2 bases, J lost 13 bases, and 11 bases lay in between.

The chain joins TRBV10-3 to TRBJ2-1, with 7 bases identical to TRBD1. The DNA end favors TRBJ2-7, so the J call may be wrong. The germline V gene encodes CDR1 ENHRY and CDR2 SYGVKD. CDR3 length equals 16 residues. This CDR3 is CAISTGTVSSYNEQYF. In nucleotides, the CDR3 is TGTGCCATCAGCACCGGGACAGTGAGCTCCTACAATGAGCAGTACTTC.

This chain links TRBV20-1 with TRBJ1-2, with no clear D. V gave up 1 base and J gave up 4 bases, with 10 bases separating them. The V gene's germline CDR1 is DFQATT and CDR2 SNEGSKA (reference sequence). This CDR3 has 13 amino acids. The CDR3 DNA is TGCAGTGCTAGAGGTACTCTGAGCTATGGCTACACCTTC. It translates to CSARGTLSYGYTF.

Only a few counts were recorded for this clonotype. This CDR3 reads CASSPGPTSEAKNIQYF. The DNA of the CDR3 is TGTGCCAGCAGCCCCGGGCCAACCTCGGAGGCCAAAAACATTCAGTACTTC. The chain joins TRBV21-1 to TRBJ2-4; the DNA was not used to check the table's D call, TRBD1. TRBV21-1 is described as a pseudogene. The CDR3 has 17 amino acids.

This rearrangement joins TRBV2 to TRBJ2-3, with a possible D match to TRBD1 (6 bases). This CDR3 has 14 amino acids. Trimming cost V 9 bases and J 0 bases, with 13 bases left between them. CDR1 and CDR2 from the germline V gene are SNHLY and FYNNEI. In DNA form, the CDR3 reads TGTGCCAGTCAGGACAGAGCTAGCACAGATACGCAGTATTTT. It specifies CASQDRASTDTQYF.

The gene calls are TRBV27 and TRBJ2-7, with D perhaps TRBD2 (7 bases). CDR1 and CDR2 from the germline V gene are MNHEY and SMNVEV (reference sequence). Trimming pared 2 bases from V and 6 bases from J, leaving 20 bases between. The CDR3 contains 16 residues. This CDR3 reads CASSLGAGAGEAEQYF. The CDR3 DNA is TGTGCCAGCAGTTTAGGGGCAGGGGCGGGAGAGGCCGAGCAGTACTTC.